Listed here are 11 T cell receptor beta chains from one sample, sequenced in a study of T cell repertoires in cytomegalovirus infection. Via MiXCR, TCRdb re-called the reads, giving one row per CDR3 protein. The table includes fewer than 700,000 distinct CDR3 sequences, 20% to 25% detected once. The specimen was CD8+ T cells from PBMCs. The receptors come from a human donor in good health (CMV status not recorded). Some clones in this sample may be carry-over from other donors' samples.

In this sample, this clonotype turned up a few times. The chain has TRBV6-2 or TRBV6-3 and TRBJ2-3; D tentatively fits TRBD1 or TRBD2 (5 bases each). V was trimmed by 6 bases and J by 2 bases, leaving 15 bases between them. The CDR3 runs to 15 residues. Germline-derived CDR1 and CDR2 are MNHEY and SVGEGT. CDR3: CASRSQGDVTDTQYF. The CDR3 DNA reads as TGTGCCAGCAGGTCCCAAGGGGACGTCACAGATACGCAGTATTTT.

The genes are TRBV6-5 and TRBJ2-2; no reliable D call. The CDR3 loop spans 15 amino acids. Germline-derived CDR1 and CDR2 are MNHEY and SVGAGI. Between the trimmed V and J ends, which lost 0 bases and 0 bases, there was a span of 5 bases. The CDR3 loop is CASSYSTTNTGELFF. Here the CDR3 DNA reads TGTGCCAGCAGTTACTCGACCACGAACACCGGGGAGCTGTTTTTT.

The chain is built from TRBV4-3 and TRBJ1-2; 10 positions agree with TRBD1. Trimming removed 2 bases from V and 7 bases from J; junction bases left unmatched: 16. Germline assignment: CDR1 LGHNA and CDR2 YSLEER. The CDR3 sequence is 18 residues long. This chain's CDR3 is CASSQSFAELTGGLGYTF. Here the CDR3 DNA reads TGCGCCAGCAGCCAAAGTTTCGCCGAACTGACAGGGGGCCTTGGCTACACCTTC.

V and J are TRBV19 and TRBJ2-5, with a weak D call TRBD2 (6 bases). V lost 5 bases to trimming and J lost 7 bases, with 14 bases between them. Germline V gene sequence: CDR1 LNHDA, CDR2 SQIVND (reference sequence). CDR3 length equals 13 residues. The CDR3 reads CASSPGLYGTQYF. CDR3 DNA: TGTGCCAGTAGTCCGGGACTTTACGGGACCCAGTACTTC. The variable domain in full, with the rest retrieved from reference TRBV19 and TRBJ2-5, is DGGITQSPKYLFRKEGQNVTLSCEQNLNHDAMYWYRQDPGQGLRLIYYSQIVNDFQKGDIAEGYSVSREKKESFPLTVTSAQKNPTAFYLCASSPGLYGTQYFGPGTRLLVL.

This clonotype was seen more than once but under ten times. The chain is built from TRBV15 and TRBJ1-5; D gene unclear. The CDR3 consists of 12 residues. V was clipped by 0 bases and J by 7 bases, with 4 bases between them. Looked up from germline, CDR1 is LNHNV and CDR2 is YYDKDF (reference sequence). The CDR3 coding sequence is TGTGCCACCAGCAGAGATGGGCAGCCCCAGCATTTT. Residues: CATSRDGQPQHF.

V gene TRBV6-1 combines with J gene TRBJ1-6; a weak D match, TRBD1 (5 bases). V was cut by 1 base and J by 7 bases, with 11 bases left in between. The CDR3 runs to 15 residues. In germline, CDR1 is MNHNS, CDR2 SASEGT. The CDR3 reads CASSEDDGTNSPLHF. For the CDR3, the DNA is TGTGCCAGCAGTGAAGACGACGGGACCAATTCACCCCTCCACTTT.

The V gene is TRBV11-3, the J gene TRBJ2-2; 7 nucleotides line up with TRBD2. CDR1 SGHNT and CDR2 YENEEA come from the germline V gene. The CDR3 loop spans 16 amino acids. V was pared by 3 bases and J by 1 base, with 5 bases of the junction left unmatched. The CDR3 bases are TGTGCCAGCAGCTTTCGGGGAGGGGAGAACACCGGGGAGCTGTTTTTT. This sequence encodes CASSFRGGENTGELFF.

This clonotype was observed a few times. The chain is built from TRBV14 and TRBJ1-5; tentative D call: TRBD1 (5 bases). Deletions cut 6 bases from V and 6 bases from J, with 12 bases between. This CDR3 spans 13 amino acids. In germline, CDR1 is SGHDN, CDR2 FVKESK. CDR3 coding DNA: TGTGCCAGCAGTCAGGGAGTTCGTCAGCCCCAGCATTTT. This encodes CASSQGVRQPQHF.

A single count supports this clonotype. The chain recombines TRBV20-1 with TRBJ1-2; perhaps TRBD1 as D (6 bases). The CDR3 runs 16 residues. V dropped 0 bases and J dropped 2 bases, with 16 bases sitting between them. Per the germline V gene, CDR1 is DFQATT and CDR2 is SNEGSKA (reference sequence). This CDR3 reads CSARDPPDSPNYGYTF. The CDR3 DNA follows: TGCAGTGCTAGAGATCCGCCGGACAGTCCCAACTATGGCTACACCTTC.

This clonotype was seen a handful of times. This rearrangement joins TRBV19 to TRBJ1-1; TRBD1 matches 9 bases. V lost 6 bases, J lost 4 bases, and 9 bases stayed unmatched. This CDR3 spans 15 amino acids. The germline gives CDR1 LNHDA, CDR2 SQIVND (reference sequence). CDR3 region: CASRPGQGGITEAFF. As DNA, the CDR3 is TGTGCCAGTAGACCGGGACAGGGAGGGATCACTGAAGCTTTCTTT.

The table lists this clonotype with a few counts. The genes are TRBV28 and TRBJ1-4; the D gene is possibly TRBD1 (5 bases). This CDR3 comprises 12 residues. From germline, CDR1 is MDHEN and CDR2 SYDVKM. V was clipped by 2 bases and J by 11 bases, with 9 bases between them. Here the CDR3 reads CASSLRGPKLFF. The CDR3 nucleotides are TGTGCCAGCAGTTTAAGGGGACCTAAACTGTTTTTT. The whole variable domain, remainder taken from reference TRBV28 and TRBJ1-4, is DVKVTQSSRYLVKRTGEKVFLECVQDMDHENMFWYRQDPGLGLRLIYFSYDVKMKEKGDIPEGYSVSREKKERFSLILESASTNQTSMYLCASSLRGPKLFFGSGTQLSVL.